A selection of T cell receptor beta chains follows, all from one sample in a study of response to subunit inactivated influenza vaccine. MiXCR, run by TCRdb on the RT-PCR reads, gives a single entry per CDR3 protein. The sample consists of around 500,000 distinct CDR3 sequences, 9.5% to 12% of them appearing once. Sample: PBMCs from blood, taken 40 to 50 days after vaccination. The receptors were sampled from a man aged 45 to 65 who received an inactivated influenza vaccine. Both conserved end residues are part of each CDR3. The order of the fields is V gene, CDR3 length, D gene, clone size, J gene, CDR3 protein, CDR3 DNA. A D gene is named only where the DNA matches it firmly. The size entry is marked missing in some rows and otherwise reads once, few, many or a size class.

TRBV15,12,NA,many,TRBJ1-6,CATSTENSPLHF,TGTGCCACCAGTACCGAGAATTCACCCCTCCACTTT
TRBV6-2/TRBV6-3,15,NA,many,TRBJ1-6,CASGSSGRFNSPLHF,TGTGCCAGCGGTTCATCCGGGCGTTTTAATTCACCCCTCCACTTT
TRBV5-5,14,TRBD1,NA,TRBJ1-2,CASSLNRGDDGYTF,TGTGCCAGCAGCTTGAACAGGGGGGACGATGGCTACACCTTC
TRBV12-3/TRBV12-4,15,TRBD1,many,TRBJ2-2,CASSLDRTNTGELFF,TGTGCCAGCAGTTTGGACAGGACGAACACCGGGGAGCTGTTTTTT
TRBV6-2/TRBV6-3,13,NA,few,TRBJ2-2,CASSRPNTGELFF,TGTGCCAGCAGTAGACCGAACACCGGGGAGCTGTTTTTT
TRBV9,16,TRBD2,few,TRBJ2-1,CASSPRLAGGLDEQFF,TGTGCCAGCAGCCCCCGACTAGCGGGAGGACTGGATGAGCAGTTCTTC
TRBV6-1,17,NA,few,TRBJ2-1,CASSTPPGTADYNEQFF,TGTGCCAGCAGTACCCCCCCCGGGACGGCGGACTACAATGAGCAGTTCTTC
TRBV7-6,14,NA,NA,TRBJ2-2,CASSPPRGTGELFF,TGTGCCAGCAGCCCGCCTCGGGGAACCGGGGAGCTGTTTTTT
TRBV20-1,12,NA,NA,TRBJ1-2,CSANRDNYGYTF,TGCAGTGCCAACAGGGATAACTATGGCTACACCTTC
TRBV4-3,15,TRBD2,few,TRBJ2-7,CASSTIAGESYEQYF,TGCGCCAGCAGTACGATAGCGGGAGAGTCCTACGAGCAGTACTTC
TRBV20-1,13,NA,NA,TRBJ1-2,CSAAETYDYGYTF,TGCAGTGCTGCGGAGACCTACGACTATGGCTACACCTTC
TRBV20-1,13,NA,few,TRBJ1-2,CSARGVAPIGPTF,TGCAGTGCTAGAGGGGTAGCACCAATTGGTCCCACCTTC
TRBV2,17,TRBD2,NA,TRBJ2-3,CTFWSWGSGTSTDTQYF,TGTACCTTCTGGTCGTGGGGTAGCGGGACTAGCACAGATACGCAGTATTTT
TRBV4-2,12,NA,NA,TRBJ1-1,CASSQGASGAFF,TGTGCCAGCAGCCAAGGGGCCAGTGGGGCTTTCTTT
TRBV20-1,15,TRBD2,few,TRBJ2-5,CSANVAGASQETQYF,TGCAGTGCCAACGTGGCGGGAGCCTCACAAGAGACCCAGTACTTC
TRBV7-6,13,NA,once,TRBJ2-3,CASSFPVSDTQYF,TGTGCCAGCAGCTTCCCAGTATCAGATACGCAGTATTTT
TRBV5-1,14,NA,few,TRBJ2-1,CASSLRTPRNEQFF,TGCGCCAGCAGCCTTCGGACTCCAAGGAATGAGCAGTTCTTC
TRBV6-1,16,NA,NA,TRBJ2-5,CASSEWEGKPQETQYF,TGTGCCAGCAGTGAGTGGGAAGGGAAACCTCAAGAGACCCAGTACTTC
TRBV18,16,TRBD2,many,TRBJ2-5,CASSPGTSGPPWTQYF,TGTGCCAGCTCACCCGGGACTAGCGGCCCCCCTTGGACCCAGTACTTC
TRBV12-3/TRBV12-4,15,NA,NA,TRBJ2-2,CASSLGGANTWELFF,TGTGCCAGCAGTTTAGGGGGCGCGAACACCTGGGAGCTGTTTTTT
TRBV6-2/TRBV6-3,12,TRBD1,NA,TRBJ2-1,CASRDRFNEQFF,TGTGCCAGCAGGGACAGGTTCAATGAGCAGTTCTTC
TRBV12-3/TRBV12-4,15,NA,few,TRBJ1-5,CASTPAGYSNQPQHF,TGTGCCAGCACTCCCGCAGGGTATAGCAATCAGCCCCAGCATTTT
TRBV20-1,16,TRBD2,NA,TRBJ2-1,CCAEGFLAGGLDEQFF,TGCTGTGCTGAAGGATTTCTAGCGGGGGGGCTTGATGAGCAGTTCTTC
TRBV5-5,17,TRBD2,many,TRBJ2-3,CASSAERLAGNRDTQYF,TGTGCCAGCAGCGCAGAGCGACTAGCGGGCAATAGAGATACGCAGTATTTT
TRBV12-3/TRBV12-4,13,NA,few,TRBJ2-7,CASSGDLTYEQYF,TGTGCCAGCAGTGGGGACCTAACCTACGAGCAGTACTTC
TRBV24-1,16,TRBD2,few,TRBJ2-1,CATSDLPSGAYNEQFF,TGTGCCACCAGTGATTTGCCTAGCGGAGCCTACAATGAGCAGTTCTTC
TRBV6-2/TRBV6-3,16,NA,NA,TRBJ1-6,CASRTTGRGMDSPLHF,TGTGCCAGCAGAACAACAGGGCGGGGGATGGATTCACCCCTCCACTTT
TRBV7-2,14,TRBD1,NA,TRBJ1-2,CASSPETGVRGYTF,TGTGCCAGCAGCCCCGAGACAGGGGTGCGTGGCTACACCTTC
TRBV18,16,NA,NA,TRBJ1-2,CASSPRNRVEQNGYTF,TGTGCCAGCTCACCACGAAACAGGGTGGAGCAAAATGGCTACACCTTC
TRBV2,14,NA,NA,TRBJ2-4,CASSPNIAKNIQYF,TGTGCCAGCAGTCCTAACATAGCCAAAAACATTCAGTACTTC
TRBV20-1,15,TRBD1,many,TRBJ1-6,CSATNPGQYNSPLHF,TGCAGTGCTACCAATCCGGGACAGTATAATTCACCCCTCCACTTT
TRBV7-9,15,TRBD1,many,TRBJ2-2,CASSKQGAVTGELFF,TGTGCCAGCAGCAAACAGGGGGCTGTCACCGGGGAGCTGTTTTTT
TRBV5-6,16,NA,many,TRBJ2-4,CASSLARPIAKNIQYF,TGTGCCAGCAGCTTGGCCAGGCCGATAGCCAAAAACATTCAGTACTTC
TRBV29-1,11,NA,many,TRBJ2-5,CSVALGETQYF,TGCAGCGTTGCCCTCGGGGAGACCCAGTACTTC
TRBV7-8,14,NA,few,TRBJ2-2,CASGYRGGTGELFF,TGTGCCAGCGGGTACAGGGGAGGTACCGGGGAGCTGTTTTTT
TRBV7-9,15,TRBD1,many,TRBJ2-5,CASSLVGTGTETQYF,TGTGCCAGCAGCTTAGTCGGGACAGGGACGGAGACCCAGTACTTC
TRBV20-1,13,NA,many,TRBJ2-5,CSARLQAQETQYF,TGCAGTGCTAGATTGCAGGCCCAAGAGACCCAGTACTTC
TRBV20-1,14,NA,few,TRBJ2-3,CSARKGGGTDTQYF,TGCAGTGCTAGAAAGGGGGGCGGCACAGATACGCAGTATTTT
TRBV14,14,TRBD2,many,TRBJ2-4,CASSQGWGGNIQYF,TGTGCCAGCAGCCAAGGTTGGGGGGGAAACATTCAGTACTTC
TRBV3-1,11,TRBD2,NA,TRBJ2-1,CASLAGNEQFF,TGTGCCAGCTTAGCGGGGAATGAGCAGTTCTTC
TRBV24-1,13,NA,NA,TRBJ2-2,CATSEYEAGELFF,TGTGCCACCAGTGAATATGAGGCCGGGGAGCTGTTTTTT
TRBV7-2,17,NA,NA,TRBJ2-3,CASSLGERPRSTDTQYF,TGTGCCAGCAGCTTAGGGGAGAGACCCCGAAGCACAGATACGCAGTATTTT
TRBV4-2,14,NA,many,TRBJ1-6,CASSQDRASTPLHF,TGTGCCAGCAGCCAAGACAGGGCAAGTACACCCCTCCACTTT
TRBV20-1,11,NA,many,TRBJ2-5,CSAISQETQYF,TGCAGTGCTATATCGCAAGAGACCCAGTACTTC
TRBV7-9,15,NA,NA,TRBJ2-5,CASSPTMGTGTTQYF,TGTGCCAGCAGCCCTACTATGGGTACGGGTACGACCCAGTACTTC
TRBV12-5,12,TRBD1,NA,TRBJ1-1,CASGWGTGEAFF,TGTGCTAGTGGTTGGGGGACAGGTGAAGCTTTCTTT
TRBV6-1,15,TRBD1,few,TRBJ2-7,CASSTDRGQTGEQYF,TGTGCCAGCAGTACGGATAGGGGGCAAACGGGCGAGCAGTACTTC
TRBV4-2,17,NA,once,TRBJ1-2,CASSQDYGRVDSDGYTF,TGTGCCAGCAGCCAAGATTATGGCAGAGTGGACTCCGATGGCTACACCTTC
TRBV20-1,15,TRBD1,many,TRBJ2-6,CSARGRGPGANVLTF,TGCAGTGCTAGGGGCAGGGGGCCTGGGGCCAACGTCCTGACTTTC
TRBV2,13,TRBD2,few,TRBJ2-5,CAIRAGRSETQYF,TGTGCCATCCGAGCGGGACGGTCGGAGACCCAGTACTTC
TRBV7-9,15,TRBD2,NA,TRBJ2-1,CASSLAWTSFNEQFF,TGTGCCAGCAGCTTAGCGTGGACTAGCTTTAATGAGCAGTTCTTC
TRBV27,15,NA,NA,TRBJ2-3,CASRYGYASTDTQYF,TGTGCCAGCAGATATGGGTATGCTAGCACAGATACGCAGTATTTT
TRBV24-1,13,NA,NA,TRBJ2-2,CATSDVDTGELFF,TGTGCCACCAGTGACGTGGACACCGGGGAGCTGTTTTTT
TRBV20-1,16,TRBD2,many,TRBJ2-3,CSARGGTSGITDTQYF,TGCAGTGCTAGAGGAGGGACTAGCGGAATCACAGATACGCAGTATTTT
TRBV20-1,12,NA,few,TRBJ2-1,CSATRQLNEQFF,TGCAGTGCTACCCGACAGTTAAATGAGCAGTTCTTC